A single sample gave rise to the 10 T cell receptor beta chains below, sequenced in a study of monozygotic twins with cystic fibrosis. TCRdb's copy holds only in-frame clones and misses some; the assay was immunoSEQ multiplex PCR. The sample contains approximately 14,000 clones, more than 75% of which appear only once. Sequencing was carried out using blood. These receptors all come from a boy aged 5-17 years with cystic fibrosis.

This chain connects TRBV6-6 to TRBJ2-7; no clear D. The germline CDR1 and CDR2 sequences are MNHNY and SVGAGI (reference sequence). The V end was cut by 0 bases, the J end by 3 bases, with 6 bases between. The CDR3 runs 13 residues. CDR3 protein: CASSYSIIYEQYF. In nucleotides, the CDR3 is TGTGCCAGCAGTTACTCGATAATCTACGAGCAGTACTTC.

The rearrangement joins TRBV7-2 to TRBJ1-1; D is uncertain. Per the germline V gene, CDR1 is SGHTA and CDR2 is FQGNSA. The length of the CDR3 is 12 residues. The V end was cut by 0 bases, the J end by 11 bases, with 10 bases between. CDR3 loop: CASSLAPSSAFF. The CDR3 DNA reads TGTGCCAGCAGCTTAGCGCCCAGCAGTGCTTTCTTT.

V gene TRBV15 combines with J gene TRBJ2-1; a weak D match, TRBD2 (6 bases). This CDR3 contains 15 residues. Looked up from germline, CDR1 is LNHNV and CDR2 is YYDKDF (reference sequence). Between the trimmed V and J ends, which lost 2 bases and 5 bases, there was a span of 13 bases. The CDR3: CATSRPPRGNNEQFF. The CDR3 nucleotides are TGTGCCACCAGCAGACCCCCACGGGGGAACAATGAGCAGTTCTTC.

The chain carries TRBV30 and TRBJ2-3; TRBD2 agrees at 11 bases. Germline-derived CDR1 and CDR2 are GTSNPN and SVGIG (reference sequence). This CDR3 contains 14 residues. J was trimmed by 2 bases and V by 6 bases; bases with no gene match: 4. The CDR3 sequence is CACRLAGNTDTQYF. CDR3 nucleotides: TGTGCCTGCCGACTAGCGGGGAACACAGATACGCAGTATTTT. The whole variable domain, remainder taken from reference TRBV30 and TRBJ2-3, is SQTIHQWPATLVQPVGSPLSLECTVEGTSNPNLYWYRQAAGRGLQLLFYSVGIGQISSEVPQNLSASRPQDRQFILSSKKLLLSDSGFYLCACRLAGNTDTQYFGPGTRLTVL.

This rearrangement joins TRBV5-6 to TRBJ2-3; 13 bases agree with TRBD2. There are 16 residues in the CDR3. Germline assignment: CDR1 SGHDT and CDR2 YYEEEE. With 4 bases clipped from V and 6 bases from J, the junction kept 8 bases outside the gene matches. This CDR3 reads CASSPGTSGDGDTQYF. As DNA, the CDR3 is TGTGCCAGCAGCCCAGGGACTAGCGGGGATGGGGATACGCAGTATTTT.

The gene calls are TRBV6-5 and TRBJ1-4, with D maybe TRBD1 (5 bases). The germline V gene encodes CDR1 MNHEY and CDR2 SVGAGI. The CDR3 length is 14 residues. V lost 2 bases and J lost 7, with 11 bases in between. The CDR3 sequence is CASSYRDFGEKLFF. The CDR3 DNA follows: TGTGCCAGCAGTTACCGGGACTTCGGTGAAAAACTGTTTTTT.

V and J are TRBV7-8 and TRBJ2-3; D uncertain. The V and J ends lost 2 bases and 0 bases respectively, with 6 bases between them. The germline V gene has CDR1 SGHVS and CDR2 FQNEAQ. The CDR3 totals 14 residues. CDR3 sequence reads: CASSLQRSTDTQYF. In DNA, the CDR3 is TGTGCCAGCAGCTTACAACGGAGCACAGATACGCAGTATTTT.

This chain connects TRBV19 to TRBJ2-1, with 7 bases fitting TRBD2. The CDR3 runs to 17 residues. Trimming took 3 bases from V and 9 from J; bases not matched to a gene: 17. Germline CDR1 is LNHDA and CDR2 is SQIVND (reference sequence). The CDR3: CASSITPLVGGPSEQFF. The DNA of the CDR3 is TGTGCCAGTAGTATCACCCCGCTGGTGGGAGGGCCCTCTGAGCAGTTCTTC.

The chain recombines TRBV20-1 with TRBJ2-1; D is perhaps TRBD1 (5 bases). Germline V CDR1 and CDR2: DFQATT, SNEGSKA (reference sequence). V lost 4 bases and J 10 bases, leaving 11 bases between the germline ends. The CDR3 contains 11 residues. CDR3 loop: CSATPQGEQFF. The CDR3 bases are TGCAGTGCTACGCCCCAGGGAGAGCAGTTCTTC.

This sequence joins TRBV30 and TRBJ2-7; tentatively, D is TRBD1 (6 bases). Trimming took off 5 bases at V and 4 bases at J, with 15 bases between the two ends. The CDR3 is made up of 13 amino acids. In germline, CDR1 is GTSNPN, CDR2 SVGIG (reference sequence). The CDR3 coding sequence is TGTGCCTGGGGAAAAAAACAGGGTTACGAGCAGTACTTC. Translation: CAWGKKQGYEQYF.